This TCR beta chain was obtained from a study of CD8 T cells in ankylosing spondylitis. The study, taken as a whole, reports: The clones that were linked to disease were reported to be significantly enriched in matched synovial fluid samples from ankylosing spondylitis patients. There was a TCR beta motif, made of eight highly homologous variants, that appeared characteristic of ankylosing spondylitis blood. Disease-linked clones, CD8+, were relatively rare in peripheral blood.

Each CDR3 protein is one row after TCRdb ran MiXCR on the 5' RACE reads. This sample yields under 850,000 distinct CDR3 sequences, of which 15% to 20% are seen a single time; approximately 18% belongs to the top ten. There are many counts of this clonotype. What it binds is not known. Germline V lookup: CDR1 SGHRS, CDR2 YFSETQ. The CDR3 is 13 amino acids. The V end was cut by 0 bases, the J end by 4 bases, with 6 bases between. Source material: blood, either unsorted or a sorted T cell fraction (not recorded which). The chain links TRBV5-1 to TRBJ2-3; no clear D gene. The receptor was isolated from a male donor with ankylosing spondylitis. This chain's CDR3 is CASSLEAADTQYF. CDR3 sequence (DNA): TGCGCCAGCAGCTTGGAGGCAGCAGATACGCAGTATTTT.